These 11 T cell receptor beta chains came from one sample sequenced in a study of regulatory T cells in long-lasting Graves disease. Investigators prepared the TCR beta libraries by applying iRepertoire HTBI primers and Arm-PCR of CDR3 regions. One entry per CDR3 protein, called by TCRdb with MiXCR from the multiplex PCR reads. Of a few hundred thousand distinct CDR3 sequences in the sample, 20% to 25% are singletons; the top ten hold over 11%. Time point indicated: newly diagnosed GD, antithyroid drugs for less than 3 months. After RNA was extracted from PBMCs, the TCR library was made from it. The sample consisted of peripheral blood mononuclear cells (PBMCs), taken at new diagnosis, from a patient treated with antithyroid drugs. The receptor set was obtained from a female donor with Graves disease.

This clonotype was seen ten or more times. The V and J genes are TRBV7-2 and TRBJ2-7; 11 bases are a match to TRBD2. CDR3 size: 15 residues. Germline lookup yields CDR1 SGHTA and CDR2 FQGNSA. V gave up 1 base and J gave up 7 bases; unmatched junction bases: 6. CDR3 sequence: CASSLVAGGPREQYF. CDR3 DNA sequence: TGTGCCAGCAGCTTAGTAGCGGGGGGGCCGCGGGAGCAGTACTTC.

Worth noting for this clonotype: A far bigger clonotype differs at one base, so this is likely a read error. The chain carries TRBV19 and TRBJ2-1, with D possibly TRBD2 on 6 matching bases. CDR1 is LNHDA, CDR2 SQIVND, per germline (reference sequence). This CDR3 comprises 13 residues. V lost 9 bases and J 7 bases, leaving 16 bases between the germline ends. This CDR3 is CASSPGLTNEQFF. For the CDR3, the DNA is TGTGCCAGCAGCCCGGGACTTACGAATGAGCAGTTCTTC.

The sample holds a few counts of this clonotype. The chain employs TRBV27 and TRBJ2-2, with D perhaps TRBD2 (5 bases). Germline assignment: CDR1 MNHEY and CDR2 SMNVEV (reference sequence). The CDR3 has 15 residues. Trimming cost V 7 bases and J 4 bases, with 16 bases left between them. The CDR3 sequence: CASNTRARGTGELFF. The CDR3 DNA reads as TGTGCCAGCAATACTAGGGCTCGAGGCACCGGGGAGCTGTTTTTT.

This clonotype was seen repeatedly, ten times or more. V is TRBV12-3 or TRBV12-4 and J is TRBJ1-1; unclear D gene. This CDR3 contains 17 residues. V dropped 6 bases and J dropped 4 bases, with 24 bases sitting between them. This chain's CDR3 is CASSHITAVGMSTEAFF. CDR3 bases: TGTGCCAGCAGCCATATTACTGCCGTTGGGATGAGCACTGAAGCTTTCTTT.

Many counts were recorded for this clonotype. The V and J genes are TRBV4-2 and TRBJ2-1; TRBD1 aligns across 9 bases. CDR1 is LGHNA and CDR2 is YNFKEQ in the germline V gene. This CDR3 contains 18 residues. Germline trimming cut 0 bases from V and 4 bases from J; bases unmatched to any gene: 10. CDR3 bases: TGTGCCAGCAGCCAAGAGCTCCCCGGGACAGGGCCTTACAATGAGCAGTTCTTC. Its protein is CASSQELPGTGPYNEQFF.

The chain employs TRBV6-5 and TRBJ1-1; 11 positions agree with TRBD1. Germline-derived CDR1 and CDR2 are MNHEY and SVGAGI. V lost 4 bases to trimming and J lost 10 bases; unmatched junction nucleotides: 5. The CDR3 contains 13 residues. CDR3 sequence (DNA): TGTGCCAGCAGTTCCCCGGGACAGGGGGTAGCTTTCTTT. This translates into CASSSPGQGVAFF.

In its sample, this clonotype was seen many times. The chain recombines TRBV6-5 with TRBJ2-5; D may be TRBD2 (5 bases). Germline V gene lookup returns CDR1 MNHEY and CDR2 SVGAGI. With 0 bases removed from V and 3 bases from J, the gap between germline ends came to 5 bases. The CDR3 contains 13 residues. The CDR3 DNA reads TGTGCCAGCAGTTACTCCGGGGAAGAGACCCAGTACTTC. Protein: CASSYSGEETQYF.

The rearrangement joins TRBV6-2 or TRBV6-3 to TRBJ1-6; maybe TRBD1 (5 bases). The germline CDR1 and CDR2 sequences are MNHEY and SVGEGT. Trimming stripped 7 bases from V and 10 bases from J, with 17 bases between. The CDR3 has 14 residues. The CDR3 loop reads CASTPGGVGSPLHF. The CDR3 DNA sequence: TGTGCCAGCACCCCGGGGGGGGTTGGGTCACCCCTCCACTTT.

In this sample, this clonotype turned up many times. The chain has TRBV5-1 and TRBJ2-7; D gene unclear. V lost 4 bases to trimming and J lost 0 bases, with 14 bases between them. The germline CDR1 and CDR2 sequences are SGHRS and YFSETQ. This CDR3 has 15 amino acids. This CDR3 is CASSQVGLSSYEQYF. For the CDR3, the DNA is TGCGCCAGCAGCCAGGTAGGGCTGAGCTCCTACGAGCAGTACTTC. Based on the CDR3 plus reference TRBV5-1 and TRBJ2-7, the full variable domain is KAGVTQTPRYLIKTRGQQVTLSCSPISGHRSVSWYQQTPGQGLQFLFEYFSETQRNKGNFPGRFSGRQFSNSRSEMNVSTLELGDSALYLCASSQVGLSSYEQYFGPGTRLTVT.

This clonotype was detected ten times or more. The chain joins TRBV3-1 to TRBJ2-1; D is uncertain. This CDR3 has 14 residues. V was trimmed by 4 bases and J by 6 bases, leaving 13 bases between them. Germline V gene sequence: CDR1 LGHDT, CDR2 YNNKEL (reference sequence). Here the CDR3 DNA reads TGTGCCAGCAGCCGATACACTGGAGCCAATGAGCAGTTCTTC. Amino acid sequence: CASSRYTGANEQFF.

This chain joins TRBV7-8 and TRBJ1-6; D might be TRBD1 (5 bases). Germline V lookup: CDR1 SGHVS, CDR2 FQNEAQ. Trimming cost V 4 bases and J 13 bases, with 17 bases left between them. The CDR3 length is 14 residues. The CDR3 spells CASSSLTGAAPLHF. The CDR3 region has the DNA TGTGCCAGCAGCTCCCTTACAGGAGCAGCGCCCCTCCACTTT.